This section outlines one T cell receptor beta chain sequence together with its context. The antigen is not known. Germline-derived CDR1 and CDR2 are SGDLS and YYNGEE. The V segment lost 2 bases and the J segment 1 base; nucleotides outside the gene matches: 9. This CDR3 is 17 amino acids long. This sample stems from a study of post-analysis software for immune sequencing data. Across the whole study: Both relapsing-remitting and secondary progressive multiple sclerosis featured among the disease courses, as did progressive-relapsing multiple sclerosis. Points from the study as a whole: With TRBV5-6, TRBV5-1 and TRBV20-1 included, about five TRBV segments were more frequent in patients than in controls. Strong co-clustering by F measure linked samples that shared a preparation batch.

Researchers reported that TCR beta cDNA libraries carried unique molecular identifiers. TCRdb re-called the PCR reads with MiXCR, one entry per CDR3 protein. Of around 710,000 distinct CDR3 sequences in the sample, 40% to 55% are singletons; the top ten hold 4% to 5%. Material: blood. This TCR was recovered from a girl aged 10 to 17 with multiple sclerosis. The chain recombines TRBV9 with TRBJ1-2, with 9 bases identical to TRBD1. CDR3 region: CASSVGQGPRHNYGYTF. CDR3 nucleotide sequence: TGTGCCAGCAGCGTCGGACAGGGGCCGCGCCATAACTATGGCTACACCTTC.